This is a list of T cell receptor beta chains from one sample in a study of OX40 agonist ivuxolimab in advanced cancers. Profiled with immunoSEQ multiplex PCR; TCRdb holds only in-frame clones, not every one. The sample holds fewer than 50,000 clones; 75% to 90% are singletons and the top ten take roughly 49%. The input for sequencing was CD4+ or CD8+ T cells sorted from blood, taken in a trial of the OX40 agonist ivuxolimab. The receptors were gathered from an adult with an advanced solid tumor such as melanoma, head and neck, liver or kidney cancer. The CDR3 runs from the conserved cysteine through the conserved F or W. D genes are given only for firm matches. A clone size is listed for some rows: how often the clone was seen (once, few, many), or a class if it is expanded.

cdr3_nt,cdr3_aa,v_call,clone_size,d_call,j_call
TGCGCCAGCAGCTTGGGGGCGGGTAACACTGAAGCTTTCTTT,CASSLGAGNTEAFF,TRBV5-1,.,.,TRBJ1-1
TGTGCCAGCAGTCTCTCCCCTGGACTAGCGGGAGCCTACGAGCAGTACTTC,CASSLSPGLAGAYEQYF,TRBV27,.,TRBD2,TRBJ2-7
TGTGCCAGCAGCTTAGGTGTCCAAGGGGCGGGCGAGCAGTACTTC,CASSLGVQGAGEQYF,TRBV7-6,.,.,TRBJ2-7
TGTGCCAGCAGTGAAGAGGGGCACTATGGCTACACCTTC,CASSEEGHYGYTF,TRBV6-1,.,.,TRBJ1-2
TGCGCCAGCAGCCGACTTAGCGGGGGGGGGTACGAGCAGTACTTC,CASSRLSGGGYEQYF,TRBV4-3,.,TRBD2,TRBJ2-7
TGTGCCAGCAAATCTGTCAGCTCTATGTACTATGGCTACACCTTC,CASKSVSSMYYGYTF,TRBV6-5,many,.,TRBJ1-2
TGTGCCAGTACCTTTCGGGGGAACACCGGGGAGCTGTTTTTT,CASTFRGNTGELFF,TRBV19,.,.,TRBJ2-2
TGCGCCACCAATCTGCCCGGGACAGTCAACACCATATATTTT,CATNLPGTVNTIYF,TRBV23-1,.,TRBD1,TRBJ1-3
TGTGCAAGTCGCTTCCTAGGGACAGGGAAGGAGGATGAGCAGTTCTTC,CASRFLGTGKEDEQFF,TRBV12-2,.,.,TRBJ2-1
TGTGCCAGCAGCAAAGGGGCAAGGGGTGCAGATACGCAGTATTTT,CASSKGARGADTQYF,TRBV21-1,.,.,TRBJ2-3
TGTGCCTGGCAGGGGGCGGGATACGAGCAGTACTTC,CAWQGAGYEQYF,TRBV30,.,TRBD1,TRBJ2-7
TGTGCCATCAGTAAGGACACCTACAATCAGCCCCAGCATTTT,CAISKDTYNQPQHF,TRBV10-3,.,.,TRBJ1-5
TGTGCCAGCAGTTACTCGAGGGCGGATACGCAGTATTTT,CASSYSRADTQYF,TRBV6-5,once,.,TRBJ2-3
TGTGCCTGGAATCCGTCAGGGTACGAGCAGTACTTC,CAWNPSGYEQYF,TRBV30,.,.,TRBJ2-7
TGTGCCAGCAGCTTCGGACAGGCAATGAACACTGAAGCTTTCTTT,CASSFGQAMNTEAFF,TRBV11-2,.,TRBD1,TRBJ1-1